Presented here are 27 T cell receptor beta chains from one specimen sequenced in a study of cytomegalovirus exposure and HLA in healthy donors. Vbeta (60) and Jbeta (13) primers were used in the PCR. Repertoires were generated with immunoSEQ multiplex PCR, while TCRdb's copy carries only in-frame clones and drops some. The profile shows over 85,000 clones, approximately 79% of them singletons. Specimen: PBMCs. The receptor set was obtained from a man aged 25 to 40 in good health and CMV-seropositive.

This chain links TRBV27 with TRBJ2-1; TRBD2 agrees at 7 bases. The CDR3 covers 17 residues. Germline CDR1 and CDR2: MNHEY and SMNVEV (reference sequence). Losses at the gene ends were 0 bases for V and 4 bases for J; bases not matched to a gene: 9. The CDR3 here is CASSLSGGEIKYNEQFF. The CDR3, as DNA: TGTGCCAGCAGTTTATCGGGGGGGGAGATAAAGTACAATGAGCAGTTCTTC.

V usage is TRBV7-9 and J usage is TRBJ2-5; TRBD2 agrees at 10 bases. CDR1 is SEHNR and CDR2 is FQNEAQ in the germline V gene (reference sequence). This CDR3 is 14 amino acids long. V was pared by 5 bases and J by 4 bases, with 4 bases of the junction left unmatched. As DNA, the CDR3 is TGTGCCAGCAGCACGGGACTAGCGTTAGAGACCCAGTACTTC. It is translated as CASSTGLALETQYF.

Written as DNA, the CDR3 is TGCGCCAGCAGCTTTACCGGGACAGATGAAGGCTACACCTTC. Protein sequence: CASSFTGTDEGYTF. The J gene is TRBJ1-2, the V gene TRBV5-1, with 7 bases that match TRBD1. Losses at the gene ends were 2 bases for V and 8 bases for J; bases not matched to a gene: 9. CDR3 length: 14 residues. The germline CDR1 and CDR2 sequences are SGHRS and YFSETQ.

The V gene is TRBV19, the J gene TRBJ1-6; D is unresolved. The CDR3 covers 14 residues. CDR1 is LNHDA, CDR2 SQIVND, per germline (reference sequence). The V gene lost 8 bases and the J gene lost 3 bases, with 11 bases spanning the gap. In DNA, the CDR3 is TGTGCCAGTGGGGAGGGTGTCTATAATTCACCCCTCCACTTT. This gives the protein CASGEGVYNSPLHF. Full variable domain (remainder filled in from reference TRBV19 and TRBJ1-6): DGGITQSPKYLFRKEGQNVTLSCEQNLNHDAMYWYRQDPGQGLRLIYYSQIVNDFQKGDIAEGYSVSREKKESFPLTVTSAQKNPTAFYLCASGEGVYNSPLHFGNGTRLTVT.

The chain carries TRBV7-9 and TRBJ2-7; D is unclear. Looked up from germline, CDR1 is SEHNR and CDR2 is FQNEAQ (reference sequence). The CDR3 has 13 amino acids. V was shortened by 6 bases and J by 3 bases, with 12 bases between the two germline ends. The chain's CDR3 is CASRVSGSYEQYF. CDR3 bases: TGTGCCAGCAGGGTGAGTGGTAGCTACGAGCAGTACTTC.

DNA of the CDR3: TGTGCCAGCAGCTTGGACAGCTACTACACTGAAGCTTTCTTT. Its protein is CASSLDSYYTEAFF. The chain joins TRBV5-6 to TRBJ1-1; D is undetermined. Germline CDR1 reads SGHDT; CDR2 reads YYEEEE. V was shortened by 0 bases and J by 3 bases, with 9 bases between the two germline ends. CDR3 length equals 14 residues.

The V and J genes are TRBV11-2 and TRBJ1-1; TRBD1 might be the D (5 bases). Trimming removed 1 base at V and 8 bases at J, with 20 bases between. The CDR3 extends over 16 amino acids. Germline V gene lookup returns CDR1 SGHAT and CDR2 FQNNGV. The CDR3 nucleotides read TGTGCCAGCAGCTTAGCAGGGCGCTACGATCTAAGGGAAGCTTTCTTT. Translating gives CASSLAGRYDLREAFF.

This chain uses TRBV6-7 with TRBJ1-4; TRBD1 matches at 9 bases. TRBV6-7 is treated as an ORF (open reading frame) with a function not yet certain. The CDR3 has 15 residues. The V segment lost 6 bases and the J segment 6 bases; nucleotides outside the gene matches: 8. The CDR3 loop reads CASSSMGQGDEKLFF. In nucleotides, the CDR3 is TGTGCCAGCAGCTCGATGGGACAGGGTGATGAAAAACTGTTTTTT.

The CDR3 coding sequence is TGCGCCAGCAGCTTGGAAGGGGGATTAATGAGGAAACTGTTTTTT. Its protein is CASSLEGGLMRKLFF. J is TRBJ1-4 and V is TRBV5-1; D possibly corresponds to TRBD1 (6 bases). There are 15 residues in the CDR3. The V end was cut by 0 bases, the J end by 11 bases, with 17 bases between. The germline CDR1 and CDR2 sequences are SGHRS and YFSETQ.

The chain combines TRBV19 with TRBJ2-1; maybe TRBD1 (6 bases). The germline V gene has CDR1 LNHDA and CDR2 SQIVND (reference sequence). The CDR3 runs 13 residues. Trimming cost V 4 bases and J 7 bases, with 11 bases left between them. CDR3 DNA sequence: TGTGCCAGTAGTACCGGGACACTTAATGAGCAGTTCTTC. Amino acids: CASSTGTLNEQFF.

V and J are TRBV19 and TRBJ2-1; D is uncertain. V lost 5 bases and J lost 10, with 12 bases in between. The CDR3 runs 12 residues. CDR1 LNHDA and CDR2 SQIVND come from the germline V gene (reference sequence). CDR3 in amino acids: CASSSPLSEQFF. As DNA, the CDR3 is TGTGCCAGTAGTTCCCCCCTCTCGGAGCAGTTCTTC.

This chain uses TRBV5-1 with TRBJ1-2, with TRBD1 identical over 11 bases. This CDR3 comprises 15 residues. J gave up 8 bases and V 0 bases, and 6 bases lay outside the gene matches. Germline V gene lookup returns CDR1 SGHRS and CDR2 YFSETQ. The CDR3 DNA is TGCGCCAGCAGCTTGGGGGACAGGGGGTCGAGAGGCTACACCTTC. Amino acids: CASSLGDRGSRGYTF. The full variable domain, its missing parts supplied by reference TRBV5-1 and TRBJ1-2, is KAGVTQTPRYLIKTRGQQVTLSCSPISGHRSVSWYQQTPGQGLQFLFEYFSETQRNKGNFPGRFSGRQFSNSRSEMNVSTLELGDSALYLCASSLGDRGSRGYTFGSGTRLTVV.

The chain is built from TRBV10-3 and TRBJ2-1, with a tentative D call TRBD1 (5 bases). Germline CDR1 ENHRY, CDR2 SYGVKD. This CDR3 is built from 16 residues. V shed 6 bases and J shed 7 bases, with 22 bases lying between them. The CDR3: CAIRESKGETGNEQFF. In DNA, the CDR3 is TGTGCCATCAGGGAATCGAAAGGGGAAACTGGGAATGAGCAGTTCTTC.

The chain carries TRBV7-9 and TRBJ1-4; 11 nucleotides agree with TRBD1. Trimming at V came to 4 bases and at J to 7 bases, leaving 2 bases not matched to a gene. CDR3 length: 14 amino acids. Germline assignment: CDR1 SEHNR and CDR2 FQNEAQ (reference sequence). DNA of the CDR3: TGTGCCAGCAGCTGGACAGGGGGCCGTGAAAAACTGTTTTTT. Encoded protein: CASSWTGGREKLFF. Together with reference TRBV7-9 and TRBJ1-4, the CDR3 gives the full variable domain: DTGVSQNPRHKITKRGQNVTFRCDPISEHNRLYWYRQTLGQGPEFLTYFQNEAQLEKSRLLSDRFSAERPKGSFSTLEIQRTEQGDSAMYLCASSWTGGREKLFFGSGTQLSVL.

Note on this clone: A read error may produce the germline difference seen at one junction end. The V call is TRBV7-9, the J call TRBJ2-7; D ambiguous. This CDR3 comprises 12 residues. Germline CDR1 and CDR2: SEHNR and FQNEAQ (reference sequence). In DNA form, the CDR3 reads TGTTCCAGCAGCTTAGCCCAGTTCGAGCAGTACTTC. Amino acid sequence: CSSSLAQFEQYF.

The chain is built from TRBV19 and TRBJ2-5; 11 positions match TRBD1. Germline-derived CDR1 and CDR2 are LNHDA and SQIVND (reference sequence). This CDR3 has 15 residues. V lost 9 bases to trimming and J lost 3 bases; unmatched junction nucleotides: 9. As DNA, the CDR3 is TGTGCCAGCCCCGCCGGGACAGGGGGTAAAGAGACCCAGTACTTC. Amino acid sequence: CASPAGTGGKETQYF.

The chain has TRBV6-1 and TRBJ2-1; tentatively, D is TRBD2 (7 bases). The CDR3 consists of 15 residues. The germline V gene encodes CDR1 MNHNS and CDR2 SASEGT. The V gene lost 0 bases and the J gene lost 8 bases, with 14 bases spanning the gap. Written as DNA, the CDR3 is TGTGCCAGCAGTGAAGCCGGGGGGCTCGGGGATGAGCAGTTCTTC. Amino acids: CASSEAGGLGDEQFF.

A few counts support this clone. CDR3 coding DNA: TGTGCCACTACTGTGCTTCAGGGGATGAACACTGAAGCTTTCTTT. As protein: CATTVLQGMNTEAFF. The V call is TRBV10-3, the J call TRBJ1-1; a possible D gene is TRBD1 (6 bases). The length of the CDR3 is 15 residues. Germline V gene sequence: CDR1 ENHRY, CDR2 SYGVKD. Trimming removed 10 bases from V and 0 bases from J, with 18 bases in between.

The chain employs TRBV18 and TRBJ1-2; D perhaps matches TRBD1 (6 bases). CDR1 is KGHSH and CDR2 is LQKENI in the germline V gene. This CDR3 is built from 13 residues. The ends were cut back, 4 bases at V and 3 bases at J, with 9 bases in the middle. The CDR3: CASSRGRDYGYTF. For the CDR3, the DNA is TGTGCCAGCTCACGGGGGCGCGACTATGGCTACACCTTC. Together with reference TRBV18 and TRBJ1-2, the CDR3 gives the full variable domain: NAGVMQNPRHLVRRRGQEARLRCSPMKGHSHVYWYRQLPEEGLKFMVYLQKENIIDESGMPKERFSAEFPKEGPSILRIQQVVRGDSAAYFCASSRGRDYGYTFGSGTRLTVV.

A few counts support this clone. V usage is TRBV6-6 and J usage is TRBJ1-1; D is possibly TRBD1 (5 bases). The CDR3 contains 14 residues. Looked up from germline, CDR1 is MNHNY and CDR2 is SVGAGI (reference sequence). V was clipped by 2 bases and J by 1 base, with 8 bases between them. For the CDR3, the DNA is TGTGCCAGCAGTTACGGAGGGGCGAACACTGAAGCTTTCTTT. This sequence encodes CASSYGGANTEAFF.

This rearrangement joins TRBV12-5 to TRBJ2-7; TRBD2 is a possible D gene (5 bases). Germline lookup yields CDR1 LGHNT and CDR2 FRNRAP. This CDR3 has 19 amino acids. V lost 0 bases and J 4 bases, leaving 25 bases between the germline ends. This CDR3 reads CASGLVPVLGPSPGYEQYF. CDR3 nucleotides: TGTGCTAGTGGTTTGGTACCCGTGTTGGGCCCCTCGCCGGGGTACGAGCAGTACTTC.

CDR3 bases: TGTGCCAGCAGCTTGCGGGGGACCCACCCTAGGGATACGCAGTATTTT. Translating it yields CASSLRGTHPRDTQYF. The V and J genes are TRBV7-2 and TRBJ2-3; 7 positions agree with TRBD2. The V gene's germline CDR1 is SGHTA and CDR2 FQGNSA. The CDR3 is 16 amino acids. V lost 3 bases and J lost 6; bases outside the gene matches: 12.

V gene TRBV28 combines with J gene TRBJ1-6; TRBD1 matches 9 bases. The germline V gene has CDR1 MDHEN and CDR2 SYDVKM. The V gene end was trimmed by 6 bases and the J gene end by 10 bases; junction bases not matched to a gene: 16. This CDR3 is built from 17 residues. Here the CDR3 reads CASRHHPRTGANSPLHF. CDR3 DNA sequence: TGTGCCAGCAGACACCACCCTCGGACAGGGGCGAACTCACCCCTCCACTTT.

V gene TRBV5-1 combines with J gene TRBJ2-7; D perhaps matches TRBD1 (6 bases). The CDR3 length is 15 residues. Germline values: CDR1 SGHRS, CDR2 YFSETQ. Trimming stripped 1 base from V and 0 bases from J, with 11 bases between. CDR3 sequence: CASSLQQGHSYEQYF. In nucleotides, the CDR3 is TGCGCCAGCAGCTTGCAACAGGGACACTCCTACGAGCAGTACTTC. The full variable domain, with the rest looked up from reference TRBV5-1 and TRBJ2-7, is KAGVTQTPRYLIKTRGQQVTLSCSPISGHRSVSWYQQTPGQGLQFLFEYFSETQRNKGNFPGRFSGRQFSNSRSEMNVSTLELGDSALYLCASSLQQGHSYEQYFGPGTRLTVT.

Only a few counts were recorded for this clone. V and J are TRBV6-1 and TRBJ2-7; TRBD2 matches at 8 bases. CDR1 is MNHNS, CDR2 SASEGT, per germline. Unmatched junction bases numbered 4, after V lost 0 bases and J lost 3 bases. The CDR3 covers 15 residues. This CDR3 reads CASSEAISGGYEQYF. The CDR3 DNA sequence: TGTGCCAGCAGTGAAGCCATAAGCGGGGGCTACGAGCAGTACTTC.

This chain links TRBV7-2 with TRBJ1-2, with 10 nucleotides matching TRBD1. Germline CDR1 SGHTA, CDR2 FQGNSA. This CDR3 has 15 residues. V gave up 5 bases and J gave up 4 bases; unmatched junction bases: 7. The CDR3 is CASSPDRGLSYGYTF. CDR3 nucleotides: TGTGCCAGCAGCCCCGACAGGGGGCTCAGCTATGGCTACACCTTC.

The chain joins TRBV5-1 to TRBJ1-1, with a possible D match to TRBD1 (6 bases). The V end lost 1 base, the J end lost 2 bases, and 9 bases lay between the germline ends. The CDR3 is made up of 14 amino acids. Looked up from germline, CDR1 is SGHRS and CDR2 is YFSETQ. This CDR3 reads CASSLTGINTEAFF. The CDR3 DNA reads TGCGCCAGCAGCTTGACAGGGATTAACACTGAAGCTTTCTTT.